What follows are 31 T cell receptor beta chains derived from one specimen sequenced in a study of cytomegalovirus exposure and HLA in healthy donors. Primers for the PCR totalled 60 Vbeta and 13 Jbeta. Assay: immunoSEQ multiplex PCR; the TCRdb copy retains only in-frame clones and omits some. The data hold about 120,000 clones, with over 70% observed a single time. Sequencing was performed on PBMCs. These receptors came from a woman in her 40s in good health and CMV-seropositive.

The chain carries TRBV2 and TRBJ2-4, with TRBD2 matching 8 bases. Germline CDR1 and CDR2: SNHLY and FYNNEI. V was pared by 8 bases and J by 1 base, with 4 bases of the junction left unmatched. CDR3 size: 14 residues. The CDR3: CASGGGKAKNIQYF. In DNA form, the CDR3 reads TGTGCCAGCGGCGGGGGGAAGGCCAAAAACATTCAGTACTTC.

The chain uses TRBV30 and TRBJ1-2; TRBD1 matches at 7 bases. CDR3 length: 13 residues. V was clipped by 5 bases and J by 7 bases; unmatched bases: 10. CDR1 GTSNPN and CDR2 SVGIG come from the germline V gene (reference sequence). CDR3 sequence: CAWEQGSLSGYTF. Written as DNA, the CDR3 is TGTGCCTGGGAACAGGGGTCGCTTAGTGGCTACACCTTC. The full variable domain, in which reference TRBV30 and TRBJ1-2 provide the parts outside the CDR3, is SQTIHQWPATLVQPVGSPLSLECTVEGTSNPNLYWYRQAAGRGLQLLFYSVGIGQISSEVPQNLSASRPQDRQFILSSKKLLLSDSGFYLCAWEQGSLSGYTFGSGTRLTVV.

This chain links TRBV5-1 with TRBJ2-3, with 13 bases identical to TRBD2. V dropped 4 bases and J dropped 2; count of bases not matched to a gene: 4. The germline CDR1 and CDR2 sequences are SGHRS and YFSETQ. CDR3 size: 16 residues. CDR3 region: CASSPGLAGATDTQYF. Written as DNA, the CDR3 is TGCGCCAGCAGCCCAGGACTAGCGGGGGCCACAGATACGCAGTATTTT. Full variable domain (outside the CDR3, taken from reference TRBV5-1 and TRBJ2-3): KAGVTQTPRYLIKTRGQQVTLSCSPISGHRSVSWYQQTPGQGLQFLFEYFSETQRNKGNFPGRFSGRQFSNSRSEMNVSTLELGDSALYLCASSPGLAGATDTQYFGPGTRLTVL.

The rearrangement uses TRBV7-3 and TRBJ2-1; 8 bases match TRBD2. The CDR3 contains 15 residues. Germline V gene sequence: CDR1 SGHTA, CDR2 FQGTGA. V lost 2 bases, J lost 5 bases, and 5 bases stayed unmatched. Here the CDR3 DNA reads TGTGCCAGCAGCTTACTTAGCGGGACCCACAATGAGCAGTTCTTC. As protein: CASSLLSGTHNEQFF.

The chain employs TRBV11-2 and TRBJ2-1; 8 bases are shared with TRBD2. The J segment lost 7 bases and the V segment lost 1 base, leaving 3 bases of the junction unmatched. This CDR3 has 14 amino acids. Germline loops: CDR1 SGHAT, CDR2 FQNNGV. The CDR3 DNA follows: TGTGCCAGCAGCTTAGTCGGCGGGGGGAATGAGCAGTTCTTC. Its protein is CASSLVGGGNEQFF.

The V call is TRBV28, the J call TRBJ2-5; 8 bases map to TRBD2. V was pared by 5 bases and J by 2 bases, with 13 bases of the junction left unmatched. This CDR3 is 17 amino acids long. The germline CDR1 and CDR2 sequences are MDHEN and SYDVKM. CDR3 sequence: CASSPPRAGVVQETQYF. Written as DNA, the CDR3 is TGTGCCAGCAGTCCCCCCAGAGCGGGAGTGGTTCAAGAGACCCAGTACTTC.

This chain's CDR3 is CAWRIEGVRTEAFF. In DNA, the CDR3 is TGTGCCTGGAGAATCGAGGGGGTGAGAACTGAAGCTTTCTTT. The rearrangement links TRBV30 to TRBJ1-1; D might be TRBD1 (6 bases). The germline gives CDR1 GTSNPN, CDR2 SVGIG (reference sequence). Trimming removed 3 bases from V and 5 bases from J, with 16 bases in between. CDR3 length: 14 residues.

This sequence joins TRBV19 and TRBJ1-2; 9 positions match TRBD1. J gave up 2 bases and V 5 bases, and 9 bases lay outside the gene matches. The CDR3 covers 16 residues. The germline V gene encodes CDR1 LNHDA and CDR2 SQIVND (reference sequence). CDR3 in DNA: TGTGCCAGTAGTTCGGGACAGGGCGTTTTCAACTATGGCTACACCTTC. Translated: CASSSGQGVFNYGYTF.

This clone was picked up many times. The V and J genes are TRBV4-3 and TRBJ2-1; D perhaps matches TRBD1 (5 bases). Per germline, CDR1 LGHNA and CDR2 YSLEER. V lost 2 bases, J lost 2 bases, and 10 bases lay in between. This CDR3 has 15 residues. Here the CDR3 DNA reads TGCGCCAGCAGCCAACATCAGGGCACCTACAATGAGCAGTTCTTC. Its protein is CASSQHQGTYNEQFF.

This chain connects TRBV7-2 to TRBJ1-5; 8 bases align to TRBD1. V shed 1 base, J shed 3 bases, and the junction held 2 bases outside the gene matches. The CDR3 runs 15 residues. Looked up from germline, CDR1 is SGHTA and CDR2 is FQGNSA. In DNA, the CDR3 is TGTGCCAGCAGCTTAGTGCAGGGGGCCAATCAGCCCCAGCATTTT. It encodes CASSLVQGANQPQHF.

The rearrangement links TRBV5-1 to TRBJ2-1; 7 bases are a match to TRBD1. With V trimmed by 0 bases and J by 7 bases, 10 bases remained unmatched. Per germline, CDR1 SGHRS and CDR2 YFSETQ. The CDR3 is made up of 16 amino acids. Here the CDR3 DNA reads TGCGCCAGCAGCTTGGCTAGACAGGGAGATGTAAATGAGCAGTTCTTC. Translated, it gives CASSLARQGDVNEQFF.

V gene TRBV5-8 combines with J gene TRBJ2-3; D uncertain. There are 15 residues in the CDR3. The ends were cut back, 0 bases at V and 6 bases at J, with 14 bases in the middle. Looked up from germline, CDR1 is SGHTS and CDR2 is YDEGEE. The CDR3: CASSLGSTLRDTQYF. CDR3 nucleotides: TGTGCCAGCAGCTTGGGCTCCACATTGAGGGATACGCAGTATTTT.

This clone came up a few times. V usage is TRBV2 and J usage is TRBJ1-5, with a possible D match to TRBD1 (5 bases). V lost 2 bases to trimming and J lost 1 base, with 12 bases between them. Germline-derived CDR1 and CDR2 are SNHLY and FYNNEI. The CDR3 spans 16 residues. Written as DNA, the CDR3 is TGTGCCAGCAGTGAATCCAGGGCAGCCAGCAATCAGCCCCAGCATTTT. This codes for CASSESRAASNQPQHF.

The V and J genes are TRBV29-1 and TRBJ2-4, with a tentative D call TRBD2 (6 bases). With 6 bases removed from V and 6 bases from J, the gap between germline ends came to 9 bases. The CDR3 length is 11 residues. Germline V gene lookup returns CDR1 SQVTM and CDR2 ANQGSEA. This CDR3 reads CSVEEGNIQYF. DNA of the CDR3: TGCAGCGTAGAGGAGGGAAACATTCAGTACTTC.

The V and J genes are TRBV7-2 and TRBJ2-7, with D unclear. CDR3 length: 13 amino acids. CDR1 is SGHTA and CDR2 is FQGNSA in the germline V gene. V gave up 7 bases and J gave up 6 bases, with 16 bases separating them. DNA of the CDR3: TGTGCCAGCAACAAACCCGATAGCACCGAGCAGTACTTC. Amino acids: CASNKPDSTEQYF.

The J gene is TRBJ1-1, the V gene TRBV30; no firm D call. V dropped 0 bases and J dropped 5 bases, with 13 bases sitting between them. The CDR3 runs to 14 residues. CDR1 GTSNPN and CDR2 SVGIG come from the germline V gene (reference sequence). CDR3 protein: CAWSVPTLVTEAFF. CDR3 DNA sequence: TGTGCCTGGAGTGTACCTACTTTGGTGACTGAAGCTTTCTTT.

This chain uses TRBV28 with TRBJ2-7; D might be TRBD1 (5 bases). V lost 5 bases, J lost 4 bases, and 18 bases lay in between. This CDR3 has 15 residues. Germline V CDR1 and CDR2: MDHEN, SYDVKM. The CDR3 DNA is TGTGCCAGCAGTCCCGGTCGAGGCAGGGAATACGAGCAGTACTTC. It is translated as CASSPGRGREYEQYF.

The chain carries TRBV2 and TRBJ2-5; D is possibly TRBD2 (6 bases). The CDR3 has 13 residues. Germline loops: CDR1 SNHLY, CDR2 FYNNEI. V lost 4 bases, J lost 4 bases, and 10 bases lay in between. CDR3 protein: CASSGDLGETQYF. CDR3 DNA: TGTGCCAGCAGTGGGGACTTGGGAGAGACCCAGTACTTC.

The V gene is TRBV28, the J gene TRBJ2-3; a weak D match, TRBD1 (5 bases). V lost 6 bases, J lost 2 bases, and 12 bases lay in between. The CDR3 runs to 14 residues. Germline CDR1 and CDR2: MDHEN and SYDVKM. DNA of the CDR3: TGTGCCAGCAGCGTACAGGCCCTCACAGATACGCAGTATTTT. Its translation is CASSVQALTDTQYF.

The V call is TRBV28, the J call TRBJ1-4; 10 bases map to TRBD1. The germline gives CDR1 MDHEN, CDR2 SYDVKM. CDR3 length: 21 amino acids. The junction had 15 bases not matched to a gene; V was cut back by 2 bases and J by 0 bases. The CDR3 is CASSLPPWDRGVSTTNEKLFF. CDR3 in DNA: TGTGCCAGCAGTTTACCCCCGTGGGACAGGGGAGTGAGCACAACTAATGAAAAACTGTTTTTT.

The J gene is TRBJ2-1, the V gene TRBV5-6; the D gene is possibly TRBD2 (6 bases). The germline V gene has CDR1 SGHDT and CDR2 YYEEEE. Trimming shortened V by 0 bases and J by 2 bases, and 15 bases separated the two germline ends. The CDR3 length is 17 residues. CDR3 coding DNA: TGTGCCAGCAGCTTGGGTCCATGGGCGGGGACCTACAATGAGCAGTTCTTC. It encodes CASSLGPWAGTYNEQFF.

The genes are TRBV5-1 and TRBJ2-5; 7 bases align to TRBD2. The germline gives CDR1 SGHRS, CDR2 YFSETQ. Trimming removed 0 bases from V and 0 bases from J; junction bases left unmatched: 8. CDR3 length: 17 amino acids. The CDR3 DNA reads TGCGCCAGCAGCTTGGGGGCTATGGGGAGGGACCAAGAGACCCAGTACTTC. It codes for CASSLGAMGRDQETQYF.

The chain is built from TRBV12-5 and TRBJ1-5, with 9 bases that match TRBD1. Germline lookup yields CDR1 LGHNT and CDR2 FRNRAP. Trimming at V came to 9 bases and at J to 6 bases, leaving 3 bases not matched to a gene. The CDR3 covers 12 residues. DNA for the CDR3: TGTGCTAGCGGGGGACAGGGTCAGCCCCAGCATTTT. As protein: CASGGQGQPQHF.

The rearrangement joins TRBV30 to TRBJ1-1; D is undetermined. Trimming left V 3 bases short and J 1 base short, with 6 bases between. CDR1 is GTSNPN, CDR2 SVGIG, per germline (reference sequence). The CDR3 spans 12 residues. Here the CDR3 DNA reads TGTGCCTGGAGGGGAGGGAACACTGAAGCTTTCTTT. It translates to CAWRGGNTEAFF. Full variable domain (outside the CDR3, taken from reference TRBV30 and TRBJ1-1): SQTIHQWPATLVQPVGSPLSLECTVEGTSNPNLYWYRQAAGRGLQLLFYSVGIGQISSEVPQNLSASRPQDRQFILSSKKLLLSDSGFYLCAWRGGNTEAFFGQGTRLTVV.

The rearrangement uses TRBV2 and TRBJ1-2, with D tentatively TRBD1 (6 bases). Germline values: CDR1 SNHLY, CDR2 FYNNEI. The CDR3 has 12 amino acids. V lost 5 bases, J lost 8 bases, and 12 bases lay in between. The CDR3 region is CASSKQGGGYTF. CDR3 DNA: TGTGCCAGCAGTAAACAGGGTGGAGGCTACACCTTC.

V gene TRBV28 combines with J gene TRBJ1-2, with D unresolved. V lost 1 base and J 8 bases, leaving 8 bases between the germline ends. This CDR3 contains 12 residues. In germline, CDR1 is MDHEN, CDR2 SYDVKM. The CDR3: CASSLSVVGYTF. CDR3 DNA: TGTGCCAGCAGTTTATCAGTGGTCGGCTACACCTTC.

There are a few counts of this clone. The chain couples TRBV4-2 to TRBJ2-7; 7 nucleotides line up with TRBD1. From germline, CDR1 is LGHNA and CDR2 YNFKEQ. The CDR3 runs to 16 residues. The trim removed 0 bases at V and 1 base at J, leaving 6 bases unmatched. This CDR3 reads CASSQDIGTASYEQYF. The CDR3 region has the DNA TGTGCCAGCAGCCAAGATATAGGGACAGCATCCTACGAGCAGTACTTC.

The chain joins TRBV7-8 to TRBJ2-3; D is unclear. CDR3 length: 14 residues. Germline assignment: CDR1 SGHVS and CDR2 FQNEAQ. V dropped 3 bases and J dropped 7 bases, with 14 bases sitting between them. This CDR3 is CASSLGRGIHTQYF. The DNA for the CDR3 is TGTGCCAGCAGCTTGGGTCGCGGTATACATACGCAGTATTTT.

This rearrangement joins TRBV5-4 to TRBJ1-4; TRBD1 aligns across 8 bases. The CDR3 loop spans 15 amino acids. With V trimmed by 3 bases and J by 3 bases, 4 bases remained unmatched. Germline loops: CDR1 SGHNT, CDR2 YYREEE (reference sequence). Here the CDR3 DNA reads TGTGCCAGCAGCTCAACAGGGGGACCTAATGAAAAACTGTTTTTT. Its protein product is CASSSTGGPNEKLFF.

The chain couples TRBV7-9 to TRBJ1-2, with a weak D call TRBD1 (6 bases). Germline V gene lookup returns CDR1 SEHNR and CDR2 FQNEAQ (reference sequence). The CDR3 sequence is 16 residues long. Trimming took 0 bases from V and 5 from J, leaving 16 bases between them. The CDR3 coding sequence is TGTGCCAGCAGCTTAGCTCACAGGGATCCCGGTTATGGCTACACCTTC. Translated, it gives CASSLAHRDPGYGYTF.

This clone occurred once. V usage is TRBV7-3 and J usage is TRBJ2-7; 11 nucleotides agree with TRBD2. The CDR3 runs 14 residues. Germline trimming cut 4 bases from V and 4 bases from J; bases unmatched to any gene: 3. Germline loops: CDR1 SGHTA, CDR2 FQGTGA. Here the CDR3 DNA reads TGTGCCAGCAGCTCTTCTAGCGGGGGGTACGAGCAGTACTTC. It is translated as CASSSSSGGYEQYF.